This T cell receptor (beta chain) comes out of a study of CD8+CD57+ T cells in acquired aplastic anemia. It was genomic DNA that served as the template for profiling TCR beta VDJ and CDR3. Each CDR3 protein is one row after TCRdb ran MiXCR on the reads. The sample consists of under 500,000 distinct CDR3 sequences, around 30% of them appearing once. The germline V and J ends were trimmed by 5 bases and 5 bases, with 6 bases remaining between them. This CDR3 has 10 residues. The germline gives CDR1 DFQATT, CDR2 SNEGSKA (reference sequence). Whole-study findings and limits: Levels of CD8+ Simpson's diversity were not significantly distinct in patients versus controls. A set of approximately 30 CD8+ CDR3 sequences was shared between patients and controls, and these sequences appeared highly expressed in patients.

This clonotype showed up many times. Its antigen is currently unknown. An expansion of CD8+CD57+ cells by flow cytometry had been shown in patients chosen for sequencing. All participating patients were living with severe acquired aplastic anemia. Patients had received no therapy at the time of blood sampling. The V call is TRBV20-1, the J call TRBJ1-1; D remains ambiguous. The sample taken for sequencing was sorted CD4+, CD8+, or CD8+CD57+ T cells (not recorded which) from PBMCs. The receptor comes from a human donor with aplastic anemia. This CDR3 reads CSAVGTEAFF. As DNA, the CDR3 is TGCAGTGCTGTCGGGACTGAAGCTTTCTTT.